Described below is a single T cell receptor beta chain sequence and its context. Its antigen is still unknown. The entry originates in a study of T cell repertoires in cytomegalovirus infection. Study-level findings and limits: Frequencies of public TCR beta families were cumulated, and this identified carriers of CMV plus the relevant HLA. Dominating the ex vivo response were HLA-C-restricted CMV-specific TCR beta clonotypes.

This CDR3 spans 15 amino acids. Deletions cut 3 bases from V and 8 bases from J, with 17 bases between. TCRdb re-called the reads through MiXCR, storing one row per CDR3 protein. The sample has some 440,000 distinct CDR3 sequences; 30% to 40% are singletons. The chain carries TRBV23-1 and TRBJ2-1; D is unresolved. TRBV23-1 is recorded as an ORF, its role being uncertain. The sequence derives from a human donor in good health (CMV status not recorded). Some clones in this sample may be carry-over from other donors' samples. Source material: PBMCs. CDR3 in amino acids: CASSQRCGPQHEQFF. DNA for the CDR3: TGCGCCAGCAGTCAGCGGTGCGGACCCCAACATGAGCAGTTCTTC.